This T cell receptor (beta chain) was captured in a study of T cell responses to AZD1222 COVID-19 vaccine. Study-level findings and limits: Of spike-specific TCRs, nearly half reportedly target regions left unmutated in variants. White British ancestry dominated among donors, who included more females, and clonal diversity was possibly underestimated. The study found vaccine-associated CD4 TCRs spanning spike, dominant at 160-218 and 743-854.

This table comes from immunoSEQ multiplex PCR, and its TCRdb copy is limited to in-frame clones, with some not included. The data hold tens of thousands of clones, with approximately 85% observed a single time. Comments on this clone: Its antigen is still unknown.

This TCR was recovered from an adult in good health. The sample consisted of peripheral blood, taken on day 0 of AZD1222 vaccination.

The CDR3 sequence: CAIRAGGLQETQYF. The CDR3 nucleotides are TGTGCCATCAGGGCGGGCGGCCTCCAAGAGACCCAGTACTTC. The chain employs TRBV10-3 and TRBJ2-5; a possible D gene is TRBD2 (5 bases). Germline CDR1 ENHRY, CDR2 SYGVKD. This CDR3 is 14 amino acids long. V was shortened by 6 bases and J by 1 base, with 12 bases between the two germline ends.